These 31 T cell receptor beta chains came from one sample sequenced in a study of cytotoxic CD8 clonotypes in ibrutinib-treated CLL. TCRdb's table, derived via immunoSEQ multiplex PCR, lists solely in-frame clones and lacks some. The sample gives under 200,000 clones, over 65% of which show up once; approximately 2% is in the top ten. This material consisted of PBMCs, taken after 12 months of ibrutinib treatment. These receptors were obtained from a human donor with chronic lymphocytic leukemia.

The rearrangement joins TRBV6-6 to TRBJ1-5, with D possibly being TRBD1 (5 bases). Trimming shortened V by 0 bases and J by 5 bases, and 11 bases separated the two germline ends. CDR1 is MNHNY and CDR2 is SVGAGI in the germline V gene (reference sequence). The CDR3 length is 15 residues. CDR3 sequence reads: CASSYSGARHQPQHF. The CDR3 DNA follows: TGTGCCAGCAGTTACTCAGGGGCCCGACATCAGCCCCAGCATTTT.

The chain recombines TRBV11-2 with TRBJ2-7; D is tentatively TRBD1 or TRBD2 (5 bases each). Germline V gives CDR1 SGHAT, CDR2 FQNNGV. The length of the CDR3 is 13 residues. V was pared by 5 bases and J by 7 bases, with 15 bases between. The CDR3 loop reads CASSQGPNLEQYF. CDR3 sequence (DNA): TGTGCCAGCAGCCAGGGACCTAACCTTGAGCAGTACTTC.

The chain carries TRBV19 and TRBJ1-6; no clear D. CDR3 length equals 16 residues. Germline assignment: CDR1 LNHDA and CDR2 SQIVND (reference sequence). Trimming cost V 5 bases and J 0 bases, with 11 bases left between them. The CDR3, as DNA: TGTGCCAGTAGTCAACAGACGAGCTCCTATAATTCACCCCTCCACTTT. This translates into CASSQQTSSYNSPLHF.

This sequence joins TRBV6-6 and TRBJ2-6; D not certain. Germline V gives CDR1 MNHNY, CDR2 SVGAGI (reference sequence). The CDR3 is 13 amino acids. The V gene lost 7 bases and the J gene lost 6 bases, with 10 bases spanning the gap. The CDR3 region has the DNA TGTGCCAGCAAAGGGCAGCAGGCCAACGTCCTGACTTTC. Protein: CASKGQQANVLTF.

Only a few counts were recorded for this clone. The rearrangement uses TRBV11-2 and TRBJ1-2; D remains unclear. Germline lookup yields CDR1 SGHAT and CDR2 FQNNGV. The CDR3 covers 13 residues. Trimming pared 0 bases from V and 8 bases from J, leaving 10 bases between. DNA for the CDR3: TGTGCCAGCAGCTTAGAGTTGTGGAGAGGCTACACCTTC. It is translated as CASSLELWRGYTF.

V is TRBV11-1 and J is TRBJ2-3; the D is unclear. This CDR3 is 14 amino acids long. CDR1 and CDR2 (germline): SGHAT, FQDESV (reference sequence). V lost 2 bases and J lost 1, with 7 bases in between. The CDR3 nucleotides read TGTGCCAGCAGCTTATGGCAGGGCACAGATACGCAGTATTTT. This gives the protein CASSLWQGTDTQYF.

This sequence joins TRBV18 and TRBJ2-1; 9 positions agree with TRBD1. CDR3 length: 13 residues. The germline gives CDR1 KGHSH, CDR2 LQKENI. The junction had 6 bases not matched to a gene; V was cut back by 3 bases and J by 12 bases. The CDR3 reads CASSPGTGSGQFF. The CDR3 DNA follows: TGTGCCAGCTCACCTGGGACAGGGAGTGGGCAGTTCTTC.

V and J are TRBV6-1 and TRBJ1-1, with no clear D. Germline V gives CDR1 MNHNS, CDR2 SASEGT. This CDR3 spans 13 amino acids. The V end lost 11 bases, the J end lost 0 bases, and 13 bases lay between the germline ends. This CDR3 is CACGGGLNTEAFF. In DNA form, the CDR3 reads TGTGCCTGCGGTGGAGGACTGAACACTGAAGCTTTCTTT.

CDR3 coding DNA: TGTGCCAGCAGTTACTCGTGGGTATCCGAGCAGTACTTC. As protein: CASSYSWVSEQYF. V usage is TRBV6-5 and J usage is TRBJ2-7; D is undetermined. There are 13 residues in the CDR3. Germline lookup yields CDR1 MNHEY and CDR2 SVGAGI. The ends were cut back, 0 bases at V and 6 bases at J, with 9 bases in the middle.

The chain has TRBV4-1 and TRBJ2-7, with D unresolved. With 0 bases removed from V and 7 bases from J, the gap between germline ends came to 13 bases. Germline V gene data show CDR1 as MGHRA and CDR2 as YSYEKL. The CDR3 extends over 14 amino acids. CDR3 in amino acids: CASSQDLSSFEQYF. DNA for the CDR3: TGCGCCAGCAGCCAAGATCTTTCTAGTTTTGAGCAGTACTTC.

The rearrangement links TRBV10-3 to TRBJ1-1; 7 bases fit TRBD1. The CDR3 totals 14 residues. The V and J ends lost 3 bases and 4 bases, in that order; junction bases with no gene match: 5. The germline V gene has CDR1 ENHRY and CDR2 SYGVKD. As DNA, the CDR3 is TGTGCCATCAGTGACGGCAGGGGGGGCACTGAAGCTTTCTTT. It is translated as CAISDGRGGTEAFF.

This clone was observed at least ten times. The V and J genes are TRBV9 and TRBJ2-7; D may be TRBD1 (6 bases). V was shortened by 7 bases and J by 1 base, with 12 bases between the two germline ends. This CDR3 has 13 residues. In germline, CDR1 is SGDLS, CDR2 YYNGEE. CDR3 coding DNA: TGTGCCAGCGGACCCGGGACATCCTACGAGCAGTACTTC. As protein: CASGPGTSYEQYF. Drawing the rest from reference TRBV9 and TRBJ2-7, the complete variable domain is DSGVTQTPKHLITATGQRVTLRCSPRSGDLSVYWYQQSLDQGLQFLIQYYNGEERAKGNILERFSAQQFPDLHSELNLSSLELGDSALYFCASGPGTSYEQYFGPGTRLTVT.

In this sample, this clone turned up a few times. This chain connects TRBV28 to TRBJ2-5; either TRBD1 or TRBD2 may fit D (5 bases each). V lost 8 bases, J lost 4 bases, and 20 bases lay in between. Germline lookup yields CDR1 MDHEN and CDR2 SYDVKM. CDR3 length equals 15 residues. The CDR3 sequence is CASVGGVGVRETQYF. Here the CDR3 DNA reads TGTGCCAGCGTTGGGGGTGTTGGGGTACGAGAGACCCAGTACTTC.

This chain uses TRBV6-6 with TRBJ1-3, with 8 positions matching TRBD1. Germline V lookup: CDR1 MNHNY, CDR2 SVGAGI (reference sequence). The CDR3 sequence is 13 residues long. Germline trimming cut 8 bases from V and 1 base from J; bases unmatched to any gene: 1. DNA for the CDR3: TGTGCCAGCGGACAGGGATCTGGAAACACCATATATTTT. This sequence encodes CASGQGSGNTIYF.

Relative to its sample, this clone is medium-sized. The V gene is TRBV6-1, the J gene TRBJ2-7; 8 bases line up with TRBD2. The CDR3 covers 16 residues. The V gene end was trimmed by 2 bases and the J gene end by 7 bases; junction bases not matched to a gene: 13. Germline values: CDR1 MNHNS, CDR2 SASEGT. The CDR3 DNA is TGTGCCAGCAGTGAATCCTCGGGAGCGGGAGCACGAGAGCAGTACTTC. The encoded protein is CASSESSGAGAREQYF.

The rearrangement uses TRBV18 and TRBJ1-4; a possible D gene is TRBD1 (6 bases). The germline V gene has CDR1 KGHSH and CDR2 LQKENI. The V gene lost 6 bases and the J gene lost 8 bases, with 19 bases spanning the gap. This CDR3 region has 15 residues. This chain's CDR3 is CASSEFRGRKEKLFF. CDR3 sequence (DNA): TGTGCCAGCTCCGAATTCAGGGGTAGAAAGGAAAAACTGTTTTTT.

In the case of this clone: The same CDR3 can be traced to other DNA sequences in this sample. This chain uses TRBV20-1 with TRBJ1-1; unclear D gene. CDR1 DFQATT and CDR2 SNEGSKA come from the germline V gene (reference sequence). This CDR3 has 10 amino acids. Trimming pared 2 bases from V and 13 bases from J, leaving 11 bases between. For the CDR3, the DNA is TGCAGTGCTAGAACCCGTGAGGGTTTCTTT. It codes for CSARTREGFF.

This chain connects TRBV9 to TRBJ2-7; a possible D gene is TRBD1 (5 bases). Per the germline V gene, CDR1 is SGDLS and CDR2 is YYNGEE. The V end lost 0 bases, the J end lost 0 bases, and 7 bases lay between the germline ends. The CDR3 runs 14 residues. The DNA of the CDR3 is TGTGCCAGCAGCGTAGAACAGGACTCCTACGAGCAGTACTTC. This gives the protein CASSVEQDSYEQYF.

This chain uses TRBV7-2 with TRBJ2-7; D unclear. Germline V lookup: CDR1 SGHTA, CDR2 FQGNSA. This CDR3 has 12 amino acids. Trimming took off 6 bases at V and 4 bases at J, with 10 bases between the two ends. The CDR3 DNA is TGTGCCAGCAGTCCGCTAGGGTACGAGCAGTACTTC. This encodes CASSPLGYEQYF.

The V and J genes are TRBV7-2 and TRBJ2-1, with D unresolved. The length of the CDR3 is 16 residues. Germline lookup yields CDR1 SGHTA and CDR2 FQGNSA. Trimming removed 4 bases at V and 9 bases at J, with 22 bases between. The CDR3 nucleotides read TGTGCCAGCAGCTCTCGATCCCTGGCCCCAGCCACTGAGCAGTTCTTC. As protein: CASSSRSLAPATEQFF.

V is TRBV19 and J is TRBJ2-7; weak D call: TRBD2 (6 bases). The CDR3 loop spans 15 amino acids. The germline V and J ends were trimmed by 5 bases and 4 bases, with 18 bases remaining between them. Per the germline V gene, CDR1 is LNHDA and CDR2 is SQIVND (reference sequence). CDR3 coding DNA: TGTGCCAGTAGTTCCCCCGGGACTGGAAGATACGAGCAGTACTTC. Translated: CASSSPGTGRYEQYF.

The chain carries TRBV28 and TRBJ1-5; D ambiguous. From germline, CDR1 is MDHEN and CDR2 SYDVKM. The CDR3 length is 12 residues. V was pared by 6 bases and J by 6 bases, with 9 bases between. CDR3 loop: CASSQDVQPQHF. CDR3 sequence (DNA): TGTGCCAGCAGCCAGGACGTTCAGCCCCAGCATTTT.

The V call is TRBV27, the J call TRBJ2-7; D not certain. The CDR3 loop spans 13 amino acids. CDR1 is MNHEY, CDR2 SMNVEV, per germline (reference sequence). Trimming left V 6 bases short and J 4 bases short, with 13 bases between. The CDR3 DNA sequence: TGTGCCAGCAGCCGGGCCCTGGTGTACGAGCAGTACTTC. Protein: CASSRALVYEQYF.

CDR3 sequence reads: CASSPLAGVGNQPQHF. CDR3 in DNA: TGTGCCAGCAGCCCCCTCGCAGGGGTGGGCAATCAGCCCCAGCATTTT. The chain couples TRBV7-6 to TRBJ1-5; tentative D call: TRBD1 (6 bases). Germline CDR1 is SGHVS and CDR2 is FNYEAQ. CDR3 length: 16 residues. V lost 5 bases and J lost 2, with 16 bases in between.

In this sample, this clone turned up a few times. The chain employs TRBV28 and TRBJ1-1, with D perhaps TRBD1 (5 bases). V lost 6 bases, J lost 4 bases, and 15 bases lay in between. The CDR3 contains 14 residues. The germline V gene encodes CDR1 MDHEN and CDR2 SYDVKM. CDR3 residues: CASSLGVGLTEAFF. The CDR3 DNA follows: TGTGCCAGCAGCCTAGGGGTCGGGCTCACTGAAGCTTTCTTT.

This chain joins TRBV5-1 and TRBJ2-5; D is possibly TRBD2 (5 bases). The CDR3 is 15 residues long. Trimming removed 0 bases at V and 5 bases at J, with 14 bases between. Per the germline V gene, CDR1 is SGHRS and CDR2 is YFSETQ. CDR3: CASSLERGVLETQYF. DNA for the CDR3: TGCGCCAGCAGCTTGGAACGGGGAGTGTTGGAGACCCAGTACTTC. The full variable domain, with the rest looked up from reference TRBV5-1 and TRBJ2-5, is KAGVTQTPRYLIKTRGQQVTLSCSPISGHRSVSWYQQTPGQGLQFLFEYFSETQRNKGNFPGRFSGRQFSNSRSEMNVSTLELGDSALYLCASSLERGVLETQYFGPGTRLLVL.

The rearrangement uses TRBV28 and TRBJ1-6; 10 bases are a match to TRBD1. Germline V lookup: CDR1 MDHEN, CDR2 SYDVKM. The CDR3 runs 15 residues. V trimming: 2 bases; J trimming: 7 bases; junction bases outside the gene matches: 2. CDR3 sequence (DNA): TGTGCCAGCAGTTTAAGGACAGGGGGGAATTCACCCCTCCACTTT. It specifies CASSLRTGGNSPLHF.

In nucleotides, the CDR3 is TGTGCCAGCAGCCGTAACAATGAGCAGTTCTTC. It translates to CASSRNNEQFF. The chain joins TRBV5-6 to TRBJ2-1; no definite D call. The V and J ends lost 4 bases and 5 bases respectively, with 4 bases between them. CDR1 is SGHDT, CDR2 YYEEEE, per germline. This CDR3 region has 11 residues. Based on the CDR3 plus reference TRBV5-6 and TRBJ2-1, the full variable domain is DAGVTQSPTHLIKTRGQQVTLRCSPKSGHDTVSWYQQALGQGPQFIFQYYEEEERQRGNFPDRFSGHQFPNYSSELNVNALLLGDSALYLCASSRNNEQFFGPGTRLTVL.

The chain carries TRBV5-1 and TRBJ2-6; 8 nucleotides agree with TRBD2. The V gene end was trimmed by 4 bases and the J gene end by 4 bases; junction bases not matched to a gene: 10. CDR3 length: 17 amino acids. CDR1 and CDR2 (germline): SGHRS, YFSETQ. The CDR3 region has the DNA TGCGCCAGCAGCCCGGGCGGGGGGCAGTTAGGGGCCAACGTCCTGACTTTC. Its translation is CASSPGGGQLGANVLTF.

This chain joins TRBV27 and TRBJ2-6; 12 bases are shared with TRBD1. Germline V gives CDR1 MNHEY, CDR2 SMNVEV (reference sequence). This CDR3 is 19 amino acids long. The V segment lost 3 bases and the J segment 3 bases; nucleotides outside the gene matches: 9. The CDR3 DNA sequence: TGTGCCAGCAGTTTGCGCCTTGGGACAGGGGGCTATGGGGCCAACGTCCTGACTTTC. Residues: CASSLRLGTGGYGANVLTF.

The V gene is TRBV28, the J gene TRBJ1-5; D is ambiguous. The CDR3 loop spans 14 amino acids. The ends were cut back, 6 bases at V and 1 base at J, with 10 bases in the middle. Germline V gives CDR1 MDHEN, CDR2 SYDVKM. CDR3 protein: CASSRSASNQPQHF. Here the CDR3 DNA reads TGTGCCAGCAGCCGTAGCGCAAGCAATCAGCCCCAGCATTTT.